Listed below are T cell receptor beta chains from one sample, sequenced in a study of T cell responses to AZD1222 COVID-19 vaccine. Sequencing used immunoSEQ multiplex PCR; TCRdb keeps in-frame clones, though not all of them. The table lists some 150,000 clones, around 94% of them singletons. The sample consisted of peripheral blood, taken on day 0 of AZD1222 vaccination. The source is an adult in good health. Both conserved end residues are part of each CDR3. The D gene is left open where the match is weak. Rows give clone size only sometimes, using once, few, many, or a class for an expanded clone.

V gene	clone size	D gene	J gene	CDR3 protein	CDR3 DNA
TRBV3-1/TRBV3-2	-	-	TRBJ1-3	CASSQDRTPGSENTIYF	TGTGCCAGCAGCCAAGATCGGACGCCGGGGAGCGAAAACACCATATATTTT
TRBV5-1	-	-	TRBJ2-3	CASSLGEPTDTQYF	TGCGCCAGCAGCTTGGGAGAACCCACAGATACGCAGTATTTT
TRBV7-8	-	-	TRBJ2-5	CASSLAQYQETQYF	TGTGCCAGCAGCTTAGCGCAGTACCAAGAGACCCAGTACTTC
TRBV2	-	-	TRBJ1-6	CATRAQPNSPLHF	TGTGCCACCAGGGCTCAACCTAATTCACCCCTCCACTTT
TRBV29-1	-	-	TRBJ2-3	CSVRIRGDTQYF	TGCAGCGTCAGGATCAGGGGAGATACGCAGTATTTT
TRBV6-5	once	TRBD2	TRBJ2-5	CASFGASGGQETQYF	TGTGCCAGCTTTGGGGCTAGCGGGGGACAAGAGACCCAGTACTTC
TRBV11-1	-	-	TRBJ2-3	CASSVQKSTDTQYF	TGTGCCAGCAGCGTTCAAAAAAGCACAGATACGCAGTATTTT
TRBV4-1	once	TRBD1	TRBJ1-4	CASSRGPDRDLFPNEKLFF	TGCGCCAGCAGCCGAGGGCCGGACAGGGACCTATTTCCTAATGAAAAACTGTTTTTT
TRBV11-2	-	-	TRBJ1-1	CASSLAPPPGPEAFF	TGTGCCAGCAGCTTAGCTCCCCCTCCGGGGCCTGAAGCTTTCTTT
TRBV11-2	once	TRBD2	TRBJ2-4	CASTLRGRLENIQYF	TGTGCCAGTACTCTCCGCGGGAGATTGGAAAACATTCAGTACTTC
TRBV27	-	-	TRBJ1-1	CASRTGGFTEAFF	TGTGCCAGCCGGACTGGGGGTTTCACTGAAGCTTTCTTT
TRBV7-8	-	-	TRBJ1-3	CASSSGGSSWGNTIYF	TGTGCCAGCAGCTCCGGGGGGTCTTCCTGGGGAAACACCATATATTTT
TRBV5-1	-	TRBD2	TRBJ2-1	CASSPGLAGDEQFF	TGCGCCAGCAGCCCAGGACTAGCGGGCGATGAGCAGTTCTTC
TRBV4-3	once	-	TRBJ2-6	CASSQPPGVEFSGANVLTF	TGCGCCAGCAGCCAACCTCCGGGGGTCGAATTTTCTGGGGCCAACGTCCTGACTTTC
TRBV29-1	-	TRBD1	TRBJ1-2	CSAGQDGQPNYGYTF	TGCAGCGCTGGACAGGACGGGCAACCTAACTATGGCTACACCTTC
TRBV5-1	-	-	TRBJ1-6	CASSLAGSDSLSSPLHF	TGCGCCAGCAGCTTGGCTGGGTCCGACTCCCTATCGTCACCCCTCCACTTT
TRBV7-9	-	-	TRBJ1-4	CASNIQGLGEKLFF	TGTGCCAGCAACATCCAGGGGCTAGGGGAAAAACTGTTTTTT
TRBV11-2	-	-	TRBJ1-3	CASEQGLVGNTIYF	TGTGCCAGCGAACAGGGTTTAGTAGGAAACACCATATATTTT